The rows below give T cell receptor beta chains drawn from one sample of a study of T cells in Graves' hyperthyroidism and ophthalmopathy. TCRdb re-analysed the multiplex PCR reads in MiXCR, keeping a single row per CDR3 protein. This table holds some 360,000 distinct CDR3 sequences, 18% found once. The sequenced material came from blood. These receptors were collected from a woman in her forties with Graves' ophthalmopathy. Both conserved end residues are trimmed from each CDR3. Fields, in order: J gene, clone size, V gene, D gene, CDR3 length, CDR3 protein. D genes are given only for firm matches. Clone size, where shown, is once, few, many, or a class for clones that have expanded.

>TRBJ1-2|.|TRBV12-3/TRBV12-4|TRBD1|15
ASSPPGTGALVDGYT
>TRBJ1-1|.|TRBV12-3/TRBV12-4|.|12
ASSWDGGGTEAF
>TRBJ2-2|many|TRBV20-1|.|10
SARFAGGELF
>TRBJ1-1|many|TRBV9|.|11
ASSVAGSTEAF
>TRBJ1-1|many|TRBV4-1|.|13
ASSQVGGRVTEAF
>TRBJ1-1|many|TRBV5-6|.|12
ASSPWGFNTEAF
>TRBJ1-2|.|TRBV28|TRBD1|13
ASIPAGGIISGYT
>TRBJ1-1|many|TRBV19|.|14
ASSPLPGLKNTEAF
>TRBJ2-5|many|TRBV30|TRBD1|14
AWSVLTGKYQETQY
>TRBJ2-7|.|TRBV6-1|TRBD2|12
ASSRTSLSNEQY
>TRBJ1-2|.|TRBV28|TRBD1|12
ASSPQDRVNGYT
>TRBJ2-5|many|TRBV7-3|TRBD2|13
ASSPSGSTLETQY
>TRBJ1-2|.|TRBV12-3/TRBV12-4|.|13
ASSSGTRGIYGYT
>TRBJ2-5|.|TRBV6-5|.|12
ASSYTTNQETQY
>TRBJ1-2|many|TRBV2|.|11
ASSERLLYGYT
>TRBJ1-1|many|TRBV19|.|14
ASSIEGGRLNTEAF
>TRBJ2-5|.|TRBV28|.|11
ASRLDTLETQY
>TRBJ1-5|many|TRBV9|.|12
ASSVAGGYQPQH
>TRBJ2-7|many|TRBV12-3/TRBV12-4|TRBD1|11
ASRPTGPYEQY
>TRBJ2-5|many|TRBV27|TRBD2|13
ASSSLAGVLETQY
>TRBJ2-4|many|TRBV11-2|.|17
ASSLGSRFGQGAKNIQY
>TRBJ2-7|many|TRBV11-2|.|12
ASSQSRGFHEQY
>TRBJ1-1|.|TRBV9|.|13
ASSVGQVMNTEAF
>TRBJ2-5|many|TRBV15|TRBD2|14
ATSRDLASGQETQY
>TRBJ1-5|many|TRBV27|TRBD1|10
ASSTGGQPQH
>TRBJ1-2|many|TRBV28|.|11
ASSNPGPYGYT
>TRBJ2-5|many|TRBV6-2/TRBV6-3|TRBD2|13
ASSQILAAQETQY
>TRBJ1-5|.|TRBV20-1|.|12
SARGAYSNQPQH
>TRBJ1-1|.|TRBV29-1|.|11
SVAMSTNTEAF
>TRBJ2-6|many|TRBV7-2|.|15
ASSLLPQSSGANVLT
>TRBJ1-5|many|TRBV20-1|.|13
SALREGRSNQPQH
>TRBJ2-7|.|TRBV28|.|13
ASSLLGAVEDEQY
>TRBJ1-1|many|TRBV19|.|12
ASLQGPGGTEAF
>TRBJ2-3|many|TRBV7-2|.|11
ASRLSSTDTQY
>TRBJ2-5|many|TRBV2|.|12
ASTTYGNEEAQY